This T cell receptor (beta chain) came from a study of T-cell memory formation after mild COVID-19. For the study at large: TCR clusters were mostly confined to one donor each.

Overall study findings and caveats: Nothing showed for sure that second-wave clones peaking on day 37 were SARS-CoV-2 specific. Clones that contracted from day 15 to 85 had balanced CD4/CD8; later expanders were CD4+ biased.

After 5'RACE with constant-segment primers, TCR alpha and TCR beta cDNA libraries carrying sample barcodes and UMIs were obtained. TCRdb ran MiXCR on the 5' RACE reads and lists one entry per CDR3 protein. Here the sample spans approximately 260,000 distinct CDR3 sequences, roughly 18% being singletons. As for this clonotype: Its antigen remains unidentified.

Sequenced: PBMCs or a T cell subset sorted from them (not recorded which). The receptor's source is a man aged 18 to 30 who had mild COVID-19 (a few samples of this study predate the infection). Cell type and time point are not known.

CDR3 loop: CASSLTRKIKQYF. DNA for the CDR3: TGTGCCAGCAGTTTGACCAGGAAGATAAAGCAGTACTTC. The chain combines TRBV21-1 with TRBJ2-7. TRBV21-1 has pseudogene status. The CDR3 extends over 13 amino acids.